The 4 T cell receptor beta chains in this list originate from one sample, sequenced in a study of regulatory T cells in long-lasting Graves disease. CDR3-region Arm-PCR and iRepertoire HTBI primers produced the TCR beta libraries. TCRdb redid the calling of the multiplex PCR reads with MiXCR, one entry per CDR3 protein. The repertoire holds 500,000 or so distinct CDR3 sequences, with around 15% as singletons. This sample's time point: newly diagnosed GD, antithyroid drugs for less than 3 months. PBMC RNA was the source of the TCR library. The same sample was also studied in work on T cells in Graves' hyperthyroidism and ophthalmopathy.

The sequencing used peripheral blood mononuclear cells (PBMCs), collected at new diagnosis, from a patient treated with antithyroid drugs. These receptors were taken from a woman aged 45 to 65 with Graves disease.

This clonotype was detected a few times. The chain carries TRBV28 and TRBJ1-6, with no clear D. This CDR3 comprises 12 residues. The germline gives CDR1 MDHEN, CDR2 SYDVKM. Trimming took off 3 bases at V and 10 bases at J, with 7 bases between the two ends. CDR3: CASSLGLSPLHF. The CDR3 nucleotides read TGTGCCAGCAGTTTGGGGTTATCACCCCTCCACTTT.

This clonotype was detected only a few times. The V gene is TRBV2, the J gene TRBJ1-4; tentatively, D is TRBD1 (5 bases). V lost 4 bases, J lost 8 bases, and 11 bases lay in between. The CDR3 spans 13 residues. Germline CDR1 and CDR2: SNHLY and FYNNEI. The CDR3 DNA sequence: TGTGCCAGCAGTGGGCAGGGTTGGGAAAAACTGTTTTTT. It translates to CASSGQGWEKLFF.

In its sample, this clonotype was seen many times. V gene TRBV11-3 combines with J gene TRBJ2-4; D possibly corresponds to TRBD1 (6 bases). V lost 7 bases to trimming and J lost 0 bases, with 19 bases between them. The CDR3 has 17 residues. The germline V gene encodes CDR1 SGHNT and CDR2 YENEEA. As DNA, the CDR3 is TGTGCCAGCACCGATTGGGGACAACCCCTAGCCAAAAACATTCAGTACTTC. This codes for CASTDWGQPLAKNIQYF. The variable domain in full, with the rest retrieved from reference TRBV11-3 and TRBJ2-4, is EAGVVQSPRYKIIEKKQPVAFWCNPISGHNTLYWYLQNLGQGPELLIRYENEEAVDDSQLPKDRFSAERLKGVDSTLKIQPAELGDSAVYLCASTDWGQPLAKNIQYFGAGTRLSVL.

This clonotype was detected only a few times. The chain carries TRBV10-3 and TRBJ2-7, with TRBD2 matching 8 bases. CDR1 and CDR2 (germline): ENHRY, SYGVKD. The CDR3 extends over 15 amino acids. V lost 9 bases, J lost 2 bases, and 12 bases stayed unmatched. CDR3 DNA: TGTGCCATAAAAAGCGGGGGAGCCAAGGCCTACGAGCAGTACTTC. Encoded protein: CAIKSGGAKAYEQYF.